This is a list of T cell receptor beta chains from one sample in a study of T cells in Graves' hyperthyroidism and ophthalmopathy. TCRdb ran MiXCR on the multiplex PCR reads and lists one entry per CDR3 protein. The table shows 500,000 to 650,000 distinct CDR3 sequences, with 40% to 55% occurring only once. Sequenced input: peripheral blood or thyroid tissue (not recorded which). The receptors stem from an adult woman with Graves' disease, either hyperthyroidism or ophthalmopathy (not recorded which). The conserved cysteine and the conserved F or W are not part of the CDR3 here. A row's size may be missing; if present it is once, few, many or a size class.

abundance | j_gene | v_gene | len | CDR3aa
many | TRBJ1-2 | TRBV6-5 | 12 | ASRPGPPSGGYT
few | TRBJ2-3 | TRBV29-1 | 13 | SVERRREWADTQY
- | TRBJ1-5 | TRBV12-3/TRBV12-4 | 12 | ASSQGNSNQPQH
- | TRBJ2-7 | TRBV19 | 12 | ASSISPNAYEQY
many | TRBJ1-6 | TRBV10-3 | 12 | AISVSGFGSPLH
few | TRBJ2-5 | TRBV3-1 | 16 | ASSQDFSSGRPGETQY
- | TRBJ1-2 | TRBV10-3 | 11 | AIRGTGPHGYT
many | TRBJ1-6 | TRBV6-1 | 10 | ASSDRTNPLH
many | TRBJ1-1 | TRBV14 | 15 | ASSLTGGSWSVTEAF
few | TRBJ2-3 | TRBV7-9 | 12 | ASSWTSSTDTQY
- | TRBJ2-7 | TRBV7-9 | 13 | ASSESMQNSYEQY
many | TRBJ2-7 | TRBV11-2 | 12 | ASNPGQGGYEQY
- | TRBJ1-2 | TRBV28 | 12 | ASSKLTSNYGYT
many | TRBJ1-2 | TRBV7-8 | 15 | ASSSPPGGIPNYGYT
- | TRBJ2-5 | TRBV7-8 | 12 | ASSNRTGRETQY
many | TRBJ1-4 | TRBV11-2 | 12 | ASSPGPGDEKLF
- | TRBJ2-6 | TRBV5-4 | 11 | ASSFTGVNVLT
- | TRBJ1-5 | TRBV15 | 14 | ATSVSRGYSNQPQH
few | TRBJ2-7 | TRBV6-6 | 15 | ASSSGTSGSMYYEQY
- | TRBJ1-2 | TRBV10-3 | 10 | AITPGQGGNT
once | TRBJ1-1 | TRBV7-9 | 13 | ASSYRAGWDPEAF
few | TRBJ1-6 | TRBV6-6 | 12 | ASSYSLYNSPLH
few | TRBJ1-6 | TRBV7-9 | 14 | ASSHRDRGGNSPLH
- | TRBJ2-1 | TRBV29-1 | 12 | SSKREGIYNEQF
few | TRBJ1-5 | TRBV7-2 | 12 | ASSYGQTLGAQH
few | TRBJ1-2 | TRBV7-9 | 11 | ASSWGQRVGYT
many | TRBJ1-1 | TRBV19 | 12 | ASSNGGIHTEAF
- | TRBJ1-6 | TRBV25-1 | 10 | ASRTDNSPLH
many | TRBJ1-2 | TRBV29-1 | 14 | SVETRAGGKNYGYT
many | TRBJ2-2 | TRBV7-9 | 14 | ASSQEGGSPAGELF
once | TRBJ1-1 | TRBV9 | 12 | ASSVDEGVSEAF
- | TRBJ1-5 | TRBV29-1 | 10 | SLQGSNQPQH
- | TRBJ2-5 | TRBV7-2 | 12 | ASSFYGKQETQY
- | TRBJ1-4 | TRBV4-2 | 15 | ASRSLGRGRRNEKLF
- | TRBJ2-7 | TRBV7-2 | 12 | ANARLAGPYEQY
- | TRBJ1-2 | TRBV19 | 7 | ASRYGYT
- | TRBJ1-6 | TRBV10-3 | 13 | AISSPPGRNSPLH
- | TRBJ1-1 | TRBV7-9 | 11 | ASSRGTNTEAF
few | TRBJ2-7 | TRBV29-1 | 12 | SVDRGQGAFEQY
few | TRBJ1-1 | TRBV7-8 | 11 | ASSRDHGDGAF
- | TRBJ2-5 | TRBV20-1 | 12 | SAGLLGAAETQY
- | TRBJ1-2 | TRBV20-1 | 15 | SARDPGNTSGDDGYT
many | TRBJ1-4 | TRBV6-1 | 12 | ASLEGGVQEKLF
many | TRBJ2-3 | TRBV10-3 | 11 | AIRVGVGDTQY
few | TRBJ1-5 | TRBV20-1 | 11 | SARRQGNQPQH
- | TRBJ2-1 | TRBV20-1 | 12 | SAVSGGSYNEQF
few | TRBJ1-2 | TRBV20-1 | 11 | SARVGRGQGYT
many | TRBJ1-1 | TRBV7-2 | 13 | ASSFARQGNTEAF